This TCR delta chain was sequenced for a study of Vδ1+ human thymocytes. Whole-study findings and limits: Donors shared many TRG clonotypes but few TRD clonotypes. Thymic TRG and TRD repertoires appeared highly polyclonal, with Gaussian CDR3 length distributions. Approximately 20% of thymic delta-chain sequences were Vdelta2, with few Vdelta3, unlike blood Vdelta1+ controls.

The template was reverse-transcribed extracted RNA. Multiplex PCR used pooled V-gene forward primers and a constant-region reverse primer to amplify CDR3s. TCRdb re-processed the multiplex PCR reads using CATT. The sample includes about 55,000 delta-chain clones, approximately 15% of them seen just once. The germline V gene encodes CDR1 GEAIGNYY and CDR2 EKD. The V gene end was trimmed by 6 bases and the J gene end by 3 bases; junction bases not matched to a gene: 9. This CDR3 has 15 residues. Note on this clone: The target antigen is unknown.

Sequencing was performed on Vdelta1+ gamma-delta thymocytes from the thymus. Subset noted: FACS-sorted CD3+ TCRalphabeta- TCRVdelta1+ TCRVdelta2- thymocytes. The chain has TRDV2 and TRDJ1, with 10 bases identical to TRDD3. This TCR came from a boy younger than two who had congenital heart surgery. Written as DNA, the CDR3 is TGTGCCTGTTGTACTGGGGGATTTTTCGCCGATAAACTCATCTTT. Translation gives CACCTGGFFADKLIF.